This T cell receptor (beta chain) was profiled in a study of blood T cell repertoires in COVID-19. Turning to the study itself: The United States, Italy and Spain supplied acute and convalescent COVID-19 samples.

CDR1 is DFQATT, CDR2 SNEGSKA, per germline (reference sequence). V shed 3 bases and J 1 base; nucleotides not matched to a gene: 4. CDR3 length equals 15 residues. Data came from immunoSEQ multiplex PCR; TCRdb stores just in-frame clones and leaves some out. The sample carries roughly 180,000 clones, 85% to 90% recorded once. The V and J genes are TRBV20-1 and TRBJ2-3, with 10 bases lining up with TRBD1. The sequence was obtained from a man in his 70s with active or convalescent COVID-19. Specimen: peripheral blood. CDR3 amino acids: CSASGGTGGTDTQYF. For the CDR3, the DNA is TGCAGTGCTAGTGGAGGGACAGGGGGCACAGATACGCAGTATTTT.